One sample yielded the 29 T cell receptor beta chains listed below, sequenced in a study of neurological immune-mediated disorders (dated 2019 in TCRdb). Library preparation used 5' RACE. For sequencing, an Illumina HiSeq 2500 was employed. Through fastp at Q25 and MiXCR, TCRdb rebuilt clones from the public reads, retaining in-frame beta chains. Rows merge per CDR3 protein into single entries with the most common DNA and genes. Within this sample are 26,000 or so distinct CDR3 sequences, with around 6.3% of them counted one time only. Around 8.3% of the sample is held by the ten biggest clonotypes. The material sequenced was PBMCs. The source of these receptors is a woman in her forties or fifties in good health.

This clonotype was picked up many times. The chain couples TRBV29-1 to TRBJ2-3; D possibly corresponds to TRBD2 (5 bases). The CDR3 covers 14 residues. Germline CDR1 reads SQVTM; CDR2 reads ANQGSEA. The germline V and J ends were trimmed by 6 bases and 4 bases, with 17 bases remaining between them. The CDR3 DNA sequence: TGCAGCGTCGAACTAGTAGGTTATCCAGATACGCAGTATTTT. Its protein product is CSVELVGYPDTQYF.

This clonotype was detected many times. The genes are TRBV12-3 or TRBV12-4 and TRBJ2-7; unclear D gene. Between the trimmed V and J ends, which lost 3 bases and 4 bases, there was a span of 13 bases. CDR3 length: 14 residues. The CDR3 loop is CASSFALGQYEQYF. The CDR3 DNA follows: TGTGCCAGCAGTTTTGCCCTCGGGCAATACGAGCAGTACTTC.

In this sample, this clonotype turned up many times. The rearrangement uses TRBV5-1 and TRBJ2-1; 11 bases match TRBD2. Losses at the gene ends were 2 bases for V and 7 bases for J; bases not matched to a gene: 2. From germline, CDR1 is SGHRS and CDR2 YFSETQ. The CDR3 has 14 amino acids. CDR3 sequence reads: CASSFPSGRNEQFF. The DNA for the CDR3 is TGCGCCAGCAGCTTTCCTAGCGGGAGGAATGAGCAGTTCTTC.

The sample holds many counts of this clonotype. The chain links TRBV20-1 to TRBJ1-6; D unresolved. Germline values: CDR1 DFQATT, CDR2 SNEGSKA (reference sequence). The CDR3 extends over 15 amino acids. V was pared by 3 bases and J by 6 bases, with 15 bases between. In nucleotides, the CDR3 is TGCAGTGCTAGTGACGCCAGTCGACCTAATTCACCCCTCCACTTT. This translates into CSASDASRPNSPLHF.

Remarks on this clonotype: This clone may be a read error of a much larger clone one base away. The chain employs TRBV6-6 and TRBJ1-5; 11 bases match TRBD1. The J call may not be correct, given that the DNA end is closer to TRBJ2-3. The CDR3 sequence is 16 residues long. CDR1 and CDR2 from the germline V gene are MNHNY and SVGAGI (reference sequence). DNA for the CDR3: TGTGCCAGCCATGGGACAGGGGGGTATAGCAATCAGCCCCAGTATTTT. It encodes CASHGTGGYSNQPQYF.

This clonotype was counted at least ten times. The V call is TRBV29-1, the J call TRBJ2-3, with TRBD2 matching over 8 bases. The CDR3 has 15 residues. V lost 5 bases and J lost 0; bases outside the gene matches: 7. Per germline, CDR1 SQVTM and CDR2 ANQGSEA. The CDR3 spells CSVLRPSGSTDTQYF. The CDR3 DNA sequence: TGCAGCGTTTTGAGGCCTAGCGGGAGCACAGATACGCAGTATTTT.

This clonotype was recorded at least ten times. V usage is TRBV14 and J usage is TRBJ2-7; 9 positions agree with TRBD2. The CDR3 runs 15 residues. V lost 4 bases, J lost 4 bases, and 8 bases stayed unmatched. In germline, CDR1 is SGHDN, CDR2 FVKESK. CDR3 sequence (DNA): TGTGCCAGCAGCCGCCCGGGACTAGCTGCTTACGAGCAGTACTTC. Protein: CASSRPGLAAYEQYF.

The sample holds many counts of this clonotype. The CDR3 coding sequence is TGCGCCAGCAGCCGGTCTGTGGACGGCGCACCCCTCCACTTT. This gives the protein CASSRSVDGAPLHF. The V call is TRBV5-1, the J call TRBJ1-6; no clear D. V was clipped by 4 bases and J by 11 bases, with 16 bases between them. From germline, CDR1 is SGHRS and CDR2 YFSETQ. The CDR3 covers 14 residues.

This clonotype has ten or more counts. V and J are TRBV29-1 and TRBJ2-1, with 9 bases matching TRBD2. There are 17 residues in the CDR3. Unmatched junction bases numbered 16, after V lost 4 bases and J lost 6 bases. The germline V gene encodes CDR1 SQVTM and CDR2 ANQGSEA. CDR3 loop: CSVAASGRKGGVNEQFF. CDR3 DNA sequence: TGCAGCGTTGCAGCCAGCGGGAGGAAAGGAGGTGTCAATGAGCAGTTCTTC.

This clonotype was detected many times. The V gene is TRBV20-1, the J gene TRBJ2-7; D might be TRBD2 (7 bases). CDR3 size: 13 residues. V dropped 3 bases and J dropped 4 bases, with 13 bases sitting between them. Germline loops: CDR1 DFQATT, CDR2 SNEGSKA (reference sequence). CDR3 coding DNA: TGCAGTGCTAGTGGCGGGGGCCGGTACGAGCAGTACTTC. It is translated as CSASGGGRYEQYF.

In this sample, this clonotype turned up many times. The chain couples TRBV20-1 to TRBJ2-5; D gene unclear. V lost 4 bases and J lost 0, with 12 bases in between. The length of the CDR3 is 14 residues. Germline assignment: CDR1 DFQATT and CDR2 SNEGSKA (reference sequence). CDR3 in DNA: TGCAGTGCTAAGAGGCAACCGTACCAAGAGACCCAGTACTTC. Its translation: CSAKRQPYQETQYF.

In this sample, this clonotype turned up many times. The CDR3 sequence: CSARESPGLSNQPQHF. CDR3 nucleotides: TGCAGTGCTAGAGAGAGTCCGGGACTGAGCAATCAGCCCCAGCATTTT. The V call is TRBV20-1, the J call TRBJ1-5; tentatively, D is TRBD1 (5 bases). V was shortened by 0 bases and J by 1 base, with 13 bases between the two germline ends. The CDR3 contains 16 residues. Looked up from germline, CDR1 is DFQATT and CDR2 is SNEGSKA (reference sequence).

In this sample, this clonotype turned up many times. The DNA of the CDR3 is TGCAGTGCTAGAGATCCACGGCAGGCGAACACCGGGGAGCTGTTTTTT. Its translation is CSARDPRQANTGELFF. The chain joins TRBV20-1 to TRBJ2-2, with D unresolved. V lost 0 bases and J lost 0, with 11 bases in between. The CDR3 is made up of 16 amino acids. CDR1 is DFQATT and CDR2 is SNEGSKA in the germline V gene (reference sequence).

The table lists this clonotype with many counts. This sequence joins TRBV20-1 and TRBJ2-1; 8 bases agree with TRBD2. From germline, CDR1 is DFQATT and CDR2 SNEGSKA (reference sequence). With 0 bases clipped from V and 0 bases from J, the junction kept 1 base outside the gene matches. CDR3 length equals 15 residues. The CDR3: CSARDGGASYNEQFF. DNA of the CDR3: TGCAGTGCTAGAGACGGGGGGGCCTCCTACAATGAGCAGTTCTTC.

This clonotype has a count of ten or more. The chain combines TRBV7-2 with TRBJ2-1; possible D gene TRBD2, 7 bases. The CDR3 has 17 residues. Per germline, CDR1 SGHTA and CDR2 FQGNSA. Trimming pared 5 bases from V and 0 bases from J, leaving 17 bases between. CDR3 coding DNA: TGTGCCAGCAGCCCAGGGGCCGGGAGGACCTCCTACAATGAGCAGTTCTTC. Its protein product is CASSPGAGRTSYNEQFF. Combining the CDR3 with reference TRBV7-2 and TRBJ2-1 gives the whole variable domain GAGVSQSPSNKVTEKGKDVELRCDPISGHTALYWYRQSLGQGLEFLIYFQGNSAPDKSGLPSDRFSAERTGGSVSTLTIQRTQQEDSAVYLCASSPGAGRTSYNEQFFGPGTRLTVL.

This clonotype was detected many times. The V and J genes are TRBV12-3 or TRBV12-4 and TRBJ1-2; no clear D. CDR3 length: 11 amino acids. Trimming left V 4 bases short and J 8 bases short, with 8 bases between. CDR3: CASSSTPGYTF. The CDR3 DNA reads TGTGCCAGCAGTTCGACCCCAGGCTACACCTTC.

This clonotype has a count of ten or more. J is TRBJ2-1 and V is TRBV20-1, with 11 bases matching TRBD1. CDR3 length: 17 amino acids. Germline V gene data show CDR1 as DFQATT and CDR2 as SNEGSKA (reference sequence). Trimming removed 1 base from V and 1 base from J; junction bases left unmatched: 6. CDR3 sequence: CSARVRDRGRSYNEQFF. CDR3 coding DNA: TGCAGTGCTAGAGTACGGGACAGGGGGAGATCCTACAATGAGCAGTTCTTC.

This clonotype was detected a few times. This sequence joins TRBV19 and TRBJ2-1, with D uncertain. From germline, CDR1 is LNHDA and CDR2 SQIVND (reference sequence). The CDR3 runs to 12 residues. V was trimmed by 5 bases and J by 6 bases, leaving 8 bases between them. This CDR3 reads CASSRASNEQFF. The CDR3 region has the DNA TGTGCCAGTAGTCGGGCCTCCAATGAGCAGTTCTTC.

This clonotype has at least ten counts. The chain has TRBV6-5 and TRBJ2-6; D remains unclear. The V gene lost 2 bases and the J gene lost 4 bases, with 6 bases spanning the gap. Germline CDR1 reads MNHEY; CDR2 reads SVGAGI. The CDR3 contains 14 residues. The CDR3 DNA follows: TGTGCCAGCAGTTACGGGTCAGGGGCCAACGTCCTGACTTTC. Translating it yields CASSYGSGANVLTF.

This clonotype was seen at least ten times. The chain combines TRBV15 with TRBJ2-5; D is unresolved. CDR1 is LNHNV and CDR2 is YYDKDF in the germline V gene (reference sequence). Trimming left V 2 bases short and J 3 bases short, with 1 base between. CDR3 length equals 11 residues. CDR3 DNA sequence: TGTGCCACCAGCAGAAAAGAGACCCAGTACTTC. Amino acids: CATSRKETQYF.

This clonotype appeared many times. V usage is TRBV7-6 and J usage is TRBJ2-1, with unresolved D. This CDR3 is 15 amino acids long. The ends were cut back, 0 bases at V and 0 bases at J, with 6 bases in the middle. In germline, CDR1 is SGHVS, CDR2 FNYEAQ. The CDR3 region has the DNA TGTGCCAGCAGCTTAGCGGCTTTCTCCTACAATGAGCAGTTCTTC. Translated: CASSLAAFSYNEQFF.

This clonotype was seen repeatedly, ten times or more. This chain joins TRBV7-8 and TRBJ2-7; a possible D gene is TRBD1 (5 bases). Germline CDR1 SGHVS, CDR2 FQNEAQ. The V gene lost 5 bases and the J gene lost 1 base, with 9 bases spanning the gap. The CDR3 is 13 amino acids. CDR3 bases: TGTGCCAGCAGCCTCCACAGGTCCTACGAGCAGTACTTC. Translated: CASSLHRSYEQYF.

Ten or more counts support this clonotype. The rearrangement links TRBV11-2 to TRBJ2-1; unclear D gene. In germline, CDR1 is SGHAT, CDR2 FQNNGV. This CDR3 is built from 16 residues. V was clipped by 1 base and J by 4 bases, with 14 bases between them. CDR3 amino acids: CASSLVEVVGYNEQFF. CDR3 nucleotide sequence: TGTGCCAGCAGCTTAGTAGAGGTTGTAGGATACAATGAGCAGTTCTTC.

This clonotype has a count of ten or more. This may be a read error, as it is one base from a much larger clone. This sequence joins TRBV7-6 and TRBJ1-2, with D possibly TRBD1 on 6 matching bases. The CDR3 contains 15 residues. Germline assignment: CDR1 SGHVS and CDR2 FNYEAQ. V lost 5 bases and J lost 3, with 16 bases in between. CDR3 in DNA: TGTGCCAGCAGCAAAGGGGGGCGAGGGGACTATGGCTACACCTTC. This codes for CASSKGGRGDYGYTF.

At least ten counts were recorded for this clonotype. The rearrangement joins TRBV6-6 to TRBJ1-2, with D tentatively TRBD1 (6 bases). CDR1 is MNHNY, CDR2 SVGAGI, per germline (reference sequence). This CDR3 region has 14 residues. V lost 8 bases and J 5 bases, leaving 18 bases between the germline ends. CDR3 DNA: TGTGCCAGCGTCCAGGGGCTAATAGGTTATGGCTACACCTTC. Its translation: CASVQGLIGYGYTF.

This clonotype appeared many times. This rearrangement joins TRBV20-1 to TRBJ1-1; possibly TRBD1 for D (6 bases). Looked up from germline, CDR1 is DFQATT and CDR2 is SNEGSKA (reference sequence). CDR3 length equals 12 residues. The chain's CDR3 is CRRGEGVTEAFF. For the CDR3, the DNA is TGCAGGAGGGGGGAAGGGGTCACTGAAGCTTTCTTT.

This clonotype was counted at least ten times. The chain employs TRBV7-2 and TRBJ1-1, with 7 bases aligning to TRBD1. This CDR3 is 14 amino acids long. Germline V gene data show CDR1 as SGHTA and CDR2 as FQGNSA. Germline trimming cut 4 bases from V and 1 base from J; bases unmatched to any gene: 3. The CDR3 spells CASSYQGGNTEAFF. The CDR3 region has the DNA TGTGCCAGCAGCTATCAGGGGGGGAACACTGAAGCTTTCTTT.

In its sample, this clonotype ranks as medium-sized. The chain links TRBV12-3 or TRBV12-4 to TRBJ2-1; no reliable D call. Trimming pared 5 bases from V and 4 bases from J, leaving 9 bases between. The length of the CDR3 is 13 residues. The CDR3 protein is CASSPRPYNEQFF. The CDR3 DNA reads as TGTGCCAGCAGTCCCCGACCGTACAATGAGCAGTTCTTC.

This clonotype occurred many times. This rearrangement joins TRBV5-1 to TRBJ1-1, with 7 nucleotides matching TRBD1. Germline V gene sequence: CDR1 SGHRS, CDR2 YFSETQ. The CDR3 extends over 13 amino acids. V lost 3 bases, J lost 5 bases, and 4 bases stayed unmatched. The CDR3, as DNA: TGCGCCAGCAGCTATCCAGGGGGGACTGAAGCTTTCTTT. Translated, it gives CASSYPGGTEAFF.